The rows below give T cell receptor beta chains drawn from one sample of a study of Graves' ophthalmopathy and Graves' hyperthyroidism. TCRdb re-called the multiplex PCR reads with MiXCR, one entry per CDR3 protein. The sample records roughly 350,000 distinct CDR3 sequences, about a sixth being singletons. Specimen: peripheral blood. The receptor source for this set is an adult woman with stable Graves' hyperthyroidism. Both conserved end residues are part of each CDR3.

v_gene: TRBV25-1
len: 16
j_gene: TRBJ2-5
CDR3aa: CASSSHGTIFQETQYF

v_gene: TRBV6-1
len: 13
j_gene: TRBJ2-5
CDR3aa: CASSERPQGSQYF

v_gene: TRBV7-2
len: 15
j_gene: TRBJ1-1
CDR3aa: CASSPLGAGGTEAFF

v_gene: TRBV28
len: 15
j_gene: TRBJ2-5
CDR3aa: CASSFPGTAGETQYF

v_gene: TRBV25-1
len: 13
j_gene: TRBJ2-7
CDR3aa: CASSPGAPYEQYF

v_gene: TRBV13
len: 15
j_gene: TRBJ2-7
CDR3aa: CASSLGRSTAYEQYF

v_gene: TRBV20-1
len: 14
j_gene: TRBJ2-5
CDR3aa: CSASSGARQETQYF

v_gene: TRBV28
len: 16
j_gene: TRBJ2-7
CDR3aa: CASSLKRSAAKDEQYF

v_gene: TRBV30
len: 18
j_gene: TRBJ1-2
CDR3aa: CAWMLNPPPAGQLYGYTF

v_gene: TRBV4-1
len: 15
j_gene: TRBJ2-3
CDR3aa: CASSQSSGMEDTQYF

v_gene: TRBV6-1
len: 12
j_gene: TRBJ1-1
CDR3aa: CASSEVLTEAFF

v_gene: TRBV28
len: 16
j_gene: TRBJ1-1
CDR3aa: CASSRPGAGRIPEAFF

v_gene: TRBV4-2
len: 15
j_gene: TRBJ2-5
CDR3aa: CASSQAQGSQETQYF

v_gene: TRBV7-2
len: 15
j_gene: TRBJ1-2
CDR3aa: CASSVGGQGADGYTF

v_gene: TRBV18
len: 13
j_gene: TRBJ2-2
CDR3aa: CASSHERAGELFF

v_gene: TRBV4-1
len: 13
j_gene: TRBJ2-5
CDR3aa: CASSQGSKETQYF

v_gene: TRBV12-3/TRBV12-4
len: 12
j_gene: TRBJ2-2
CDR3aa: CASSPNAGELFF

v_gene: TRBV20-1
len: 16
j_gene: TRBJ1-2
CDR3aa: CSAIYLRGVKNDGYTF

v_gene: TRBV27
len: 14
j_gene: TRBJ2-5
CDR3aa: CASSIGTSGETQYF

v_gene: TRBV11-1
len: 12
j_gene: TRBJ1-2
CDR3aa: CASSSGQGGYTF

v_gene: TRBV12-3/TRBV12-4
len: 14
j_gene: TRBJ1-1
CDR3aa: CASSLYEGYTEAFF

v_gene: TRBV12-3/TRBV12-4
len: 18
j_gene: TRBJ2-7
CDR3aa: CASSPSFGLAGGILEQYF

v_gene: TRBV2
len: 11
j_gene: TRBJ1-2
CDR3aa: CASSTLGGYTF

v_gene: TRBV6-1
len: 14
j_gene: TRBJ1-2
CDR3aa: CASSGRQGVEGYTF

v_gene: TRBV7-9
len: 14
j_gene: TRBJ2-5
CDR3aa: CASSLGAHQETQYF

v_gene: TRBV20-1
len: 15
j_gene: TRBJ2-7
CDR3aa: CSARDLAGGPNEQYF

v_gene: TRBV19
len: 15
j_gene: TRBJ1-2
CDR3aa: CASSIEGIAAYGYTF

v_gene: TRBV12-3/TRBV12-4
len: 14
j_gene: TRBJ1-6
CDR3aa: CASSLGRLNSPLHF

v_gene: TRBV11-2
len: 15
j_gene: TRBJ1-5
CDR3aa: CASSTTAELNQPQHF

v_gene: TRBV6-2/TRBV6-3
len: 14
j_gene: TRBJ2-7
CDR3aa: CASSYAGLGYEQYF

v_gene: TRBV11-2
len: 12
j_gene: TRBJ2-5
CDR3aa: CASSSTQETQYF

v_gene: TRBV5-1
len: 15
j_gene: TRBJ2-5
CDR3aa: CASSLGRGYQETQYF

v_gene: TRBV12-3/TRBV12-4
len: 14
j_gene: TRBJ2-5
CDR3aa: CASSLELAKETQYF

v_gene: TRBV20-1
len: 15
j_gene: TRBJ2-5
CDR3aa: CSARVGRGLGETQYF

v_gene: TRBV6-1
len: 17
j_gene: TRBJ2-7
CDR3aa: CASSEALGLAIAYEQYF

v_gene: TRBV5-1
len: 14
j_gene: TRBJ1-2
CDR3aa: CASSPPRANYGYTF

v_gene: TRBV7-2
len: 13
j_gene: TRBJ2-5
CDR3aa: CASSFGGSETQYF

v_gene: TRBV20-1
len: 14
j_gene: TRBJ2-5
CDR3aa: CSAKTSGRLETQYF

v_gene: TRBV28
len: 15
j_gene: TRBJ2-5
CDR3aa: CASSLGTGGLETQYF

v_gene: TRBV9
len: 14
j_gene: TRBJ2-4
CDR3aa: CASSLGLSLDIQYF

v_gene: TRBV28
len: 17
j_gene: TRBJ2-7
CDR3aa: CASSLAGGGGLTYEQYF

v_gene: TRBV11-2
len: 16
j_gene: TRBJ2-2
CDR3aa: CASSLWGSSNTGELFF

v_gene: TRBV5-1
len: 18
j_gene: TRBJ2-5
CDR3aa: CASSTSTSGRARGETQYF

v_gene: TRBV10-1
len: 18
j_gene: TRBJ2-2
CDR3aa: CASSVKKSPTSGSGELFF

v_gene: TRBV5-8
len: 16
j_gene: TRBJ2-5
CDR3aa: CASSLATGQGAETQYF

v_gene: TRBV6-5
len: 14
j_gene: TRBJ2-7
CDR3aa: CASKNPGLDYEQYF

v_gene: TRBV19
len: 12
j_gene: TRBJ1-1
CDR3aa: CASGQGGTEAFF

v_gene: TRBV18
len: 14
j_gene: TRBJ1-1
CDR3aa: CASSTQGASLEAFF

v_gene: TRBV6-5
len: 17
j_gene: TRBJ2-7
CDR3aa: CASSSTAGGLGFYEQYF

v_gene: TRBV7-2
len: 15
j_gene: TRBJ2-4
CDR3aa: CASSLQWRGPNIKYF

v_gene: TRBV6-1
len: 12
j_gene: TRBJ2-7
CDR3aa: CASSERAYEQYF

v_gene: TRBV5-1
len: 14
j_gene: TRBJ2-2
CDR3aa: CASSFAGSGGELFF

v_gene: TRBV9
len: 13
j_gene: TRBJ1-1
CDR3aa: CASSADSYTEAFF

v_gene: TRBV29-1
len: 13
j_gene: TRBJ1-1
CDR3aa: CSVEALSRTEAFF

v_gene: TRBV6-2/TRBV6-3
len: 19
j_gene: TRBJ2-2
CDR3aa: CASIPSRGGSSHYTGELFF